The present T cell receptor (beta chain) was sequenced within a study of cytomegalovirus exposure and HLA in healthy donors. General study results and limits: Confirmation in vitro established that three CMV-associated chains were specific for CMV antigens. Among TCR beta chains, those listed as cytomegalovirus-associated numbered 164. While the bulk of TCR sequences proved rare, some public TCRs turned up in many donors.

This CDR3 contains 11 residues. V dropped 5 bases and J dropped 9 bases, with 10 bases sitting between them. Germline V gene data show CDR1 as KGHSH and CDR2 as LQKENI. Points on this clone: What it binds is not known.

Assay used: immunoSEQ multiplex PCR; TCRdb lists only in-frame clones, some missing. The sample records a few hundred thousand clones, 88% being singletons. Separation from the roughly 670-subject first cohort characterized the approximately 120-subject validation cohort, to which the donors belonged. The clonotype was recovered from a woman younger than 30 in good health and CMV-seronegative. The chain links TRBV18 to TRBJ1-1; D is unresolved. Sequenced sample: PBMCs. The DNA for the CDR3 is TGTGCCAGCTCAACTGGAGAAAAAGCTTTCTTT. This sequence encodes CASSTGEKAFF. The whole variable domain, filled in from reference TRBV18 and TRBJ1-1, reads NAGVMQNPRHLVRRRGQEARLRCSPMKGHSHVYWYRQLPEEGLKFMVYLQKENIIDESGMPKERFSAEFPKEGPSILRIQQVVRGDSAAYFCASSTGEKAFFGQGTRLTVV.